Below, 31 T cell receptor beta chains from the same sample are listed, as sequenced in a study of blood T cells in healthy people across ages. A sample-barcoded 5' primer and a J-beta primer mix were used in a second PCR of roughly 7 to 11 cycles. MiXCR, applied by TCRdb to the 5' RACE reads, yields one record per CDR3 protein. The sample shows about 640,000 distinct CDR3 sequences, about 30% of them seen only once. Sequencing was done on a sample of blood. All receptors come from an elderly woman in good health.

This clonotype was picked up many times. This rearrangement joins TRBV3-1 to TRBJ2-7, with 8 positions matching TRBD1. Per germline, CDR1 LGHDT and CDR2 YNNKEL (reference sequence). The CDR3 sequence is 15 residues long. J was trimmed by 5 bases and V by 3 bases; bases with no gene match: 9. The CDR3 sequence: CASSQWTGKGDEQYF. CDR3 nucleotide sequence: TGTGCCAGCAGCCAGTGGACAGGGAAAGGTGACGAGCAGTACTTC.

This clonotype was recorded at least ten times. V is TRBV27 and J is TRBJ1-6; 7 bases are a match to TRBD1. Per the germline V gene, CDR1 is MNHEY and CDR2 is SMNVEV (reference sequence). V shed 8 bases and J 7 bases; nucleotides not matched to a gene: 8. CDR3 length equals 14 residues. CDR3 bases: TGTGCCAGCGGGCCGGGACAGCGAAATTCACCCCTCCACTTT. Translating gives CASGPGQRNSPLHF.

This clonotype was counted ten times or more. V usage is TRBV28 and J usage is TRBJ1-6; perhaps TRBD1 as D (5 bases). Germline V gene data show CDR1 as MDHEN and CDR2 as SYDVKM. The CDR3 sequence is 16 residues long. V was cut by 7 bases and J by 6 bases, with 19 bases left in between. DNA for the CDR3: TGTGCCAGCACCGATGGGGGATCAAGGAGTAATTCACCCCTCCACTTT. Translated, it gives CASTDGGSRSNSPLHF.

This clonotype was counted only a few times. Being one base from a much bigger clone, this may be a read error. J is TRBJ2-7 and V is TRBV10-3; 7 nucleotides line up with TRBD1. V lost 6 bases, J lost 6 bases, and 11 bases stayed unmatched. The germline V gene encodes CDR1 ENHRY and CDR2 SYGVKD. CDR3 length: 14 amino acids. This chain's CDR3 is CAIRGETGIGEQYF. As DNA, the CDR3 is TGTGCCATCAGGGGAGAGACAGGGATCGGCGAGCAGTACTTC.

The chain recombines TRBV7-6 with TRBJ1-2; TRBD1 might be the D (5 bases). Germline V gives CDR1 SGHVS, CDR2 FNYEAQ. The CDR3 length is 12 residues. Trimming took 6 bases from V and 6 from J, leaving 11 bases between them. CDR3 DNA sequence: TGTGCCAGCAGTCAGGGAGGACATGGCTACACCTTC. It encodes CASSQGGHGYTF.

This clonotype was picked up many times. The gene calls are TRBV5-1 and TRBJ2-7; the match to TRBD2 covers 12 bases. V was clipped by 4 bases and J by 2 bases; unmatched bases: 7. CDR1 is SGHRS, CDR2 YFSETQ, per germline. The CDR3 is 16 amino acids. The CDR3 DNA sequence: TGCGCCAGCAGCACGGGACTAGCGGGTGGACCCTACGAGCAGTACTTC. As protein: CASSTGLAGGPYEQYF.

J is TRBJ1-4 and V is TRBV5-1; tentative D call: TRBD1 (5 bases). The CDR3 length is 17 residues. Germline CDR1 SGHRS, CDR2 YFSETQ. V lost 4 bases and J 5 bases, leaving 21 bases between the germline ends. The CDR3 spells CASSKIERGSVNEKLFF. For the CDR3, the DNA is TGCGCCAGCAGCAAGATCGAACGGGGGTCGGTAAATGAAAAACTGTTTTTT.

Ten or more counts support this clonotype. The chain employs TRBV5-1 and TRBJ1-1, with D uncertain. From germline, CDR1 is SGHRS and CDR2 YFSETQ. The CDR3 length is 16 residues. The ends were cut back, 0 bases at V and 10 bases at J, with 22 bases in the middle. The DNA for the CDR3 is TGCGCCAGCAGCTTGGCCGACGGACCTCTTCCCATGGGAGCTTTCTTT. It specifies CASSLADGPLPMGAFF.

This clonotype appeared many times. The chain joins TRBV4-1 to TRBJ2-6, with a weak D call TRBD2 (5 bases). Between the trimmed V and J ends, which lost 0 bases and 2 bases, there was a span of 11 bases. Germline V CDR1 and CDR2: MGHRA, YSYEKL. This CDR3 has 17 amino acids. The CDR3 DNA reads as TGCGCCAGCAGCCAAGAGAGGGCAGGAGCTGGGGCCAACGTCCTGACTTTC. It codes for CASSQERAGAGANVLTF.

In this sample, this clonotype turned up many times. Written as DNA, the CDR3 is TGTGCCTGGAGTGTATCTTACGAGCAGTACTTC. It codes for CAWSVSYEQYF. The rearrangement joins TRBV30 to TRBJ2-7; D uncertain. Germline lookup yields CDR1 GTSNPN and CDR2 SVGIG (reference sequence). The length of the CDR3 is 11 residues. V was pared by 0 bases and J by 4 bases, with 4 bases between.

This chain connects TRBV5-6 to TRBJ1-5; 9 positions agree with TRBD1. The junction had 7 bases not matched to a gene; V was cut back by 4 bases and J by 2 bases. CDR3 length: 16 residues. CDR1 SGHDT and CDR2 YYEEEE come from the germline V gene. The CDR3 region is CASSRWDREGNQPQHF. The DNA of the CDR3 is TGTGCCAGCAGCCGGTGGGACAGGGAGGGCAATCAGCCCCAGCATTTT.

This CDR3 is CASSELTSGRGEQYF. The CDR3, as DNA: TGCGCCAGCAGTGAGTTGACTAGCGGGAGGGGAGAGCAGTACTTC. The chain employs TRBV10-1 and TRBJ2-5; 14 bases are a match to TRBD2. The CDR3 covers 15 residues. V gave up 1 base and J gave up 11 bases; unmatched junction bases: 6. Germline values: CDR1 WNHNN, CDR2 SYGVQD (reference sequence).

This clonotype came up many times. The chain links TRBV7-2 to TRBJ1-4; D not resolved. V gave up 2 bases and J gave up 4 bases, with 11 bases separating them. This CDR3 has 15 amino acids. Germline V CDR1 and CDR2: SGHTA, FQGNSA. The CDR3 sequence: CASSLRGRYNEKLFF. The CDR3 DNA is TGTGCCAGCAGCTTACGAGGGAGATATAATGAAAAACTGTTTTTT.

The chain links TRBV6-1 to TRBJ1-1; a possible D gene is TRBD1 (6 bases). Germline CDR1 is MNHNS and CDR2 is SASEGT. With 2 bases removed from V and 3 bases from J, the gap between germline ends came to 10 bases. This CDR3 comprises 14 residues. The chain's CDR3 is CASSEQRGDTEAFF. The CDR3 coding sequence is TGTGCCAGCAGTGAACAGAGGGGGGACACTGAAGCTTTCTTT.

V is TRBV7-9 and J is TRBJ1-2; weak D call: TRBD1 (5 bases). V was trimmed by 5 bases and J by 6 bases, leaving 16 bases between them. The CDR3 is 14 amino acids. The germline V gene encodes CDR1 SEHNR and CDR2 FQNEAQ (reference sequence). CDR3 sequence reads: CASSPSEAGHGYTF. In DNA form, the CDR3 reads TGTGCCAGCAGCCCGTCCGAGGCAGGGCATGGCTACACCTTC.

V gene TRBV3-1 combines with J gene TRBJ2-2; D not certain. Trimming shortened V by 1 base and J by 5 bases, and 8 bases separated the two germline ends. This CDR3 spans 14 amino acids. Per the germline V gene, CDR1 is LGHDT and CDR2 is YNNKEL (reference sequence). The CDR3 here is CASSQGRKTGELFF. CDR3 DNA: TGTGCCAGCAGCCAAGGAAGGAAAACCGGGGAGCTGTTTTTT.

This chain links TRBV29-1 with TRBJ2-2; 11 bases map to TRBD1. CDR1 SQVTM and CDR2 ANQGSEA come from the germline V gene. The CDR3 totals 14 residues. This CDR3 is CNTSDRGRTGELFF. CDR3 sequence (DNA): TGCAATACCTCGGACAGGGGGCGTACCGGGGAGCTGTTTTTT.

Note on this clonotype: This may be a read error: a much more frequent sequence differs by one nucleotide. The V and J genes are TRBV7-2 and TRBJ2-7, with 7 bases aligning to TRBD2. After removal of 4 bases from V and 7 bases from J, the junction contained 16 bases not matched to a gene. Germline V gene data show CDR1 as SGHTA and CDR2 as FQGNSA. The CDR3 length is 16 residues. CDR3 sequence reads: CASSWTGGFSYNEQYF. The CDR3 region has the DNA TGTGCCAGCAGCTGGACGGGGGGTTTCTCCTACAATGAGCAGTACTTC.

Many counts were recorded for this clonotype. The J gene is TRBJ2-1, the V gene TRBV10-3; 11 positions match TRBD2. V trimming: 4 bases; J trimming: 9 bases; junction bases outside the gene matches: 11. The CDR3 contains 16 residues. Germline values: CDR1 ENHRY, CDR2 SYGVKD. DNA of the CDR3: TGTGCCATCAGTGGGGGTAGCGGGAGGGCCGCTATTGAGCAGTTCTTC. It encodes CAISGGSGRAAIEQFF.

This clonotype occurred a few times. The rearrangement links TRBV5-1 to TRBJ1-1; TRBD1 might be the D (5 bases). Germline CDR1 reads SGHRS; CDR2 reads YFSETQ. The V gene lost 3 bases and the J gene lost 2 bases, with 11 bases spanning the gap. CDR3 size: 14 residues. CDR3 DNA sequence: TGCGCCAGCAGCTGGACCCAGGGTAACACTGAAGCTTTCTTT. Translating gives CASSWTQGNTEAFF.

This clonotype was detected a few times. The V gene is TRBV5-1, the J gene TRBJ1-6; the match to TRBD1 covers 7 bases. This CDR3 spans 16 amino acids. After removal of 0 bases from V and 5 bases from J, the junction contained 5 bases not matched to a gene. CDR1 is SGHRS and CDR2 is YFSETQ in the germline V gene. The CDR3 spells CASSLAGTVNNSPLHF. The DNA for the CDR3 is TGCGCCAGCAGCTTGGCCGGGACAGTTAATAATTCACCCCTCCACTTT.

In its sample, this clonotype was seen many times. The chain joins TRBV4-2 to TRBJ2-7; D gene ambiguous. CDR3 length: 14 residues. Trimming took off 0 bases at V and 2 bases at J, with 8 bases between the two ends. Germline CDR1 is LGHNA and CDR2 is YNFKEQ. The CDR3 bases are TGTGCCAGCAGCCAAGAGACACGCACCTACGAGCAGTACTTC. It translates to CASSQETRTYEQYF.

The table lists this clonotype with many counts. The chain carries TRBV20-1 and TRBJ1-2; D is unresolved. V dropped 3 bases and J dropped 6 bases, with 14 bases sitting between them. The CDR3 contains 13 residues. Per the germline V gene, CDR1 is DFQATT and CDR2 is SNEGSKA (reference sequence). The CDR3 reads CSARGSREDGYTF. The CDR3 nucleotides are TGCAGTGCTAGGGGTTCACGGGAGGATGGCTACACCTTC.

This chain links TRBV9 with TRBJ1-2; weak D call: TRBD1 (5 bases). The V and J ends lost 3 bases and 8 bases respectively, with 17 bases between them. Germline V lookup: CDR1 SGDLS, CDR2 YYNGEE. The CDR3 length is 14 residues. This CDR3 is CASSAGTLVFGYTF. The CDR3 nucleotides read TGTGCCAGCAGCGCCGGGACGCTGGTTTTCGGCTACACCTTC.

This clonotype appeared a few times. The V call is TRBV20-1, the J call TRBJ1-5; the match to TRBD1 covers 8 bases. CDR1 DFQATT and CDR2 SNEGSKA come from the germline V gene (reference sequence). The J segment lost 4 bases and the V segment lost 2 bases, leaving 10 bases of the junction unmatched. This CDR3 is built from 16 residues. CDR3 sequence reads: CSARPLGQGSNQPQHF. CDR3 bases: TGCAGTGCTAGACCCTTAGGACAGGGCTCAAATCAGCCCCAGCATTTT.

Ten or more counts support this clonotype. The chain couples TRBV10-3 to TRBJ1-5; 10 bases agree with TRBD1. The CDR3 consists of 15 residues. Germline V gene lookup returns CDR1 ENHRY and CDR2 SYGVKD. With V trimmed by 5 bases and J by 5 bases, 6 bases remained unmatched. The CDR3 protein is CAISSSDRGYQPQHF. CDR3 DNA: TGTGCCATCAGTAGCTCGGACAGGGGGTATCAGCCCCAGCATTTT.

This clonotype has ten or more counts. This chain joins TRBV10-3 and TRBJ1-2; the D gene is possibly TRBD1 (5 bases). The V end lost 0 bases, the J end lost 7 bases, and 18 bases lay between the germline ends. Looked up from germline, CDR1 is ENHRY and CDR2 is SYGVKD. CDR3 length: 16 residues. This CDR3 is CAISESDNPRLSGYTF. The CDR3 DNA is TGTGCCATCAGTGAGTCGGACAATCCGAGGCTAAGTGGCTACACCTTC.

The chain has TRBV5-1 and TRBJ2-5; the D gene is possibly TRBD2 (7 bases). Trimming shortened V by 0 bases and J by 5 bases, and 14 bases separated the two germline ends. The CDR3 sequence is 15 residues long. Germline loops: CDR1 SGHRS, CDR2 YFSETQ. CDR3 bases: TGCGCCAGCAGCTTGGATGGGGGGGCAGAGGAGACCCAGTACTTC. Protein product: CASSLDGGAEETQYF.

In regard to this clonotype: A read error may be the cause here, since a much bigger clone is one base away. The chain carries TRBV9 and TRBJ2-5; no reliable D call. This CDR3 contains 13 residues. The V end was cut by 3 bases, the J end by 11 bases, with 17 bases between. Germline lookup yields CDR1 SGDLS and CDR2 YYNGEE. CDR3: CASSGHDLGEQYF. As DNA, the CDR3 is TGTGCCAGCAGCGGCCACGACTTGGGTGAGCAGTACTTC.

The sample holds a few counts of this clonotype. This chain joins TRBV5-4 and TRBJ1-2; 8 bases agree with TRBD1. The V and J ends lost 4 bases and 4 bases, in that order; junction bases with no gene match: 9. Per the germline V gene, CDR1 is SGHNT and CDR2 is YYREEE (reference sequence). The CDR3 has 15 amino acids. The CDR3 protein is CASSDRGIGGYGYTF. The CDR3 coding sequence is TGTGCCAGCAGCGACAGGGGAATCGGAGGCTATGGCTACACCTTC.

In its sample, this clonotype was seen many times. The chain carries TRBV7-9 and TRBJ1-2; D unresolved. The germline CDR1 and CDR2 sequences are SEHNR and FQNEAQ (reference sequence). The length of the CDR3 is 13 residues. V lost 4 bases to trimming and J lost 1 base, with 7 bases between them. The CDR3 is CASSSGLNYGYTF. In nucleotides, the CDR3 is TGTGCCAGCAGCTCGGGCCTTAACTATGGCTACACCTTC. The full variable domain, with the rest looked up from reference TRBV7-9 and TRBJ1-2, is DTGVSQNPRHKITKRGQNVTFRCDPISEHNRLYWYRQTLGQGPEFLTYFQNEAQLEKSRLLSDRFSAERPKGSFSTLEIQRTEQGDSAMYLCASSSGLNYGYTFGSGTRLTVV.